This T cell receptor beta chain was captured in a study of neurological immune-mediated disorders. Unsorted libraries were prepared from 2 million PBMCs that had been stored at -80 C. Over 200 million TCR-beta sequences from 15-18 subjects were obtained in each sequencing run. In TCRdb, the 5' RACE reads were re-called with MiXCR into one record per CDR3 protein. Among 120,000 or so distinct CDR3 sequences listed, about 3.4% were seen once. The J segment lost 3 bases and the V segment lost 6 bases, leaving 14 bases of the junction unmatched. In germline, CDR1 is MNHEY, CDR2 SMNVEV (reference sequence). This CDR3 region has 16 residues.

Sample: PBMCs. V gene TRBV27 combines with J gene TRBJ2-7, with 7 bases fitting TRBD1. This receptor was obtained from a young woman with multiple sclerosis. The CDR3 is CASSPQTGTVLYEQYF. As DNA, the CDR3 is TGTGCCAGCAGCCCCCAAACCGGGACAGTTCTCTACGAGCAGTACTTC.